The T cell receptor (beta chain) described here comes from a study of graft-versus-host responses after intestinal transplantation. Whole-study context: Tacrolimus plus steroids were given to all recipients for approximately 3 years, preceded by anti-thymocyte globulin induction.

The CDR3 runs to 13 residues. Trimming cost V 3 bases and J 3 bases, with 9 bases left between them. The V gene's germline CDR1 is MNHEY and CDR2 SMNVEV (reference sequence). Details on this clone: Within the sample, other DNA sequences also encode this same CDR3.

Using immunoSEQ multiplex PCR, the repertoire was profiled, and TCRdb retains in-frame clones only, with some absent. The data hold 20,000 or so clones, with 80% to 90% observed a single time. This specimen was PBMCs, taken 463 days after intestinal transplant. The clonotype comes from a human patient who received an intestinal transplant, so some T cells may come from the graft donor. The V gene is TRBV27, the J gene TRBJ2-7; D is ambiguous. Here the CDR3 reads CASSFSSGYEQYF. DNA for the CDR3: TGTGCCAGCAGTTTTAGTTCCGGCTACGAGCAGTACTTC.